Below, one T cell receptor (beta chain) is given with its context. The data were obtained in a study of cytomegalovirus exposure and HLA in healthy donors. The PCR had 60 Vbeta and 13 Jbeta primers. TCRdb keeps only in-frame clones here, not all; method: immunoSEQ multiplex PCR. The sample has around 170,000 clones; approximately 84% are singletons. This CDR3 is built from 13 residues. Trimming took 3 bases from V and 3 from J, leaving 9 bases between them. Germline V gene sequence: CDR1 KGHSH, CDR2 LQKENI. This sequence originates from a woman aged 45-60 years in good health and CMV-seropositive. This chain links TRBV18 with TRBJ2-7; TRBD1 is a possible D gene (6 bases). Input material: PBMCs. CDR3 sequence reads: CASSPQGNYEQYF. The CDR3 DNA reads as TGTGCCAGCTCACCCCAGGGGAACTACGAGCAGTACTTC.